This T cell receptor beta chain was identified in a study of cytomegalovirus exposure and HLA in healthy donors (dated by TCRdb to about 2017). In terms of the full investigation: An earlier analysis of several hundred of the donors reported approximately 270 Gb of sequence data and 120 million or so unique TCR beta sequences from 150 million to 200 million T cells. Roughly 320 gigabases of sequencing data and approximately 92 million unique TCR sequences made up an early release that covered fewer than 650 HLA-typed donors. Of the approximately 400 genotyped donors, approximately 83% fell in the genetic ancestry cluster associated with self-reported Caucasian donors. The study was designed to test whether signatures of past pathogen exposure could be identified by cataloging public T cell receptors. Using immunosequencing, the study profiled T cell repertoires from 550 to 750 subjects and related those repertoires to cytomegalovirus serostatus. Along with the roughly 700-subject first cohort, a separate validation cohort of over a hundred different subjects was used. High-throughput TCR immunosequencing, statistical association of individual TCRs with disease status, and machine learning were combined to predict cytomegalovirus infection status. To study patterns of TCR occurrence, a later analysis re-analyzed previously published TCR beta repertoires from several hundred donors and added high-resolution HLA genotyping. Rather than using new phenotypic data, the later analysis identified candidate immune exposures from TCR beta sequences and from how often those sequences occurred across donors. An earlier analysis of 587 of the donors applied high-throughput TCR beta sequencing to assess whether each TCR beta V gene segment acted as functional or pseudogenic. Alongside the repertoire data, information on donor age, sex, ethnicity and CMV serostatus was compiled. A later genetic analysis used genome-wide SNP genotypes for about 60% of the roughly 670 donors, treating that subset as a discovery cohort. All discovery cohort repertoires had been generated on a single sequencing platform. HLA typing covered class I and class II loci at four-digit resolution. The number of donors typed differed by locus, with roughly 620-630 for A, B, C, DRB1 and DQB1, roughly 520 for DQA1, 600 to 610 for DPA1, and approximately 470 for DPB1. Roughly five DR-DQ haplotypes were handled as single units for association and clustering, since linkage in the cohort was strong. On average, 235,054 unique TCR beta nucleotide sequences were sequenced per donor among fewer than 500 genotyped donors of the cohort, with roughly 20% of those sequences being non-productive. The full study reports these points: The classifier was reported to diagnose cytomegalovirus status with high specificity and sensitivity in both the original cohort and the validation cohort. Most CMV-associated TCR beta chains appeared to be HLA-restricted in a later analysis, and the HLA associations seemed to be driven largely by CMV exposure. Specific HLA alleles were associated with 16,951 TCR beta sequences at a false discovery rate of 0.05 in a later analysis. According to a later analysis, TCR association rates differed among HLA loci, with DRB1 alleles showing the most associated TCRs and HLA-C alleles showing the fewest. The only immune exposure information available for the cohort was CMV serostatus. A further reported finding was that TCR beta sequences accurately predicted the HLA-A and HLA-B alleles for most subjects in the first cohort. In a later genetic analysis, fewer N-insertions in productive TCRs were reported among donors in an Asian-associated ancestry cluster than the roughly 670-donor mean. According to a later analysis, parvovirus B19, influenza, CMV and Epstein-Barr virus appeared linked to several top co-occurrence clusters. Compared with equally common non-associated chains, HLA-associated TCR beta chains in a later analysis were more clonally expanded and had lower generation probabilities. The 87-base-pair reads could not distinguish some IMGT-functional V segments, including TRBV6-2 and TRBV6-3, so those segments were excluded. A cluster of highly shared sequence variants was judged likely to represent a technical artifact of the sequencing pipeline. In a later genetic analysis, a missense DCLRE1C variant was associated with V-gene and J-gene trimming of TCR beta chains, and the association was replicated in an independent cohort. Only TCR beta chains were sequenced in this cohort, and the absence of alpha or paired-chain data limited detectable features. Linkage disequilibrium might explain the correlated functional status among segregating V segments, but an unknown experimental factor could not be ruled out. Across donors, most TCR sequences were observed very rarely, whereas some public TCRs were present in many individuals. The authors suggested that the approach could potentially be generalized to other disease states and immunological phenotypes. In an earlier analysis of fewer than 750 of the donors, most TCR beta V segments were observed in productive rearrangements about 87% or about 30% of the time, broadly matching IMGT annotations. Because HLA typing was missing for some donors at each locus, association tests included only the typed subset. When HLA alleles, especially DR and DQ, strongly co-occurred, TCR associations were difficult to assign to individual alleles. Three of the identified cytomegalovirus-associated TCR beta chains were confirmed in vitro to be specific for cytomegalovirus antigens. The study listed 150 to 200 TCR beta chains as associated with cytomegalovirus. Because counts were too low, fewer than 20 rarely observed V segments, including chromosome 9 orphons, were excluded from the earlier analysis of about 500 of the donors. Sequencing depth was assumed to be roughly uniform across donors in the presence/absence analyses, though that assumption may not hold.

The cohort consisted of hundreds of healthy bone marrow donors. At the time of sampling, all cohort members were nominally healthy, though unrecorded immune exposures were likely present. The donor was CMV seropositive and belonged to the group of 250 to 300 seropositive cohort members. Each donor provided a peripheral blood sample, and peripheral blood mononuclear cells were used for TCR beta sequencing. Genomic DNA extraction from the blood cell samples was performed with the Qiagen DNeasy Blood Extraction Kit. Regarding this clone: Its recognized antigen is unknown. No much larger clone is present one base from it, and per-base qualities are unavailable.

Libraries were made using the immunoSEQ multiplex PCR assay. A mixture of 60 forward primers for TCR Vbeta segments and 13 reverse primers for TCR Jbeta segments was used in the multiplex PCR. The CDR3 region of rearranged TCR beta genes was amplified from genomic DNA with a multiplex PCR assay. The amplified TCR beta libraries were sequenced on the Illumina HiSeq System as 87-base-pair reads. As for the authors' bioinformatics: A later analysis tallied around 80 million unique TCR beta chains across the 666 repertoires, and approximately 11 million of those chains were shared by two or more donors. A nearest-neighbor algorithm error-corrected the raw reads and collapsed the reads into unique sequences, merging closely related sequences to remove PCR and sequencing errors. Alignment of CDR3 sequences to IMGT reference sequences was used to assign V, D and J gene segments. For a sequence to be retained, a match of at least six nucleotides to both a V gene segment and a J gene segment was required. Rearrangements were called productive when the CDR3 lacked stop codons and stayed in frame with V and J; all others were non-productive. Following IMGT convention, CDR3 was defined as the stretch from the second conserved V-encoded cysteine to the conserved J-encoded phenylalanine. The earlier analysis of 500 to 600 of the donors excluded sequences that lacked an unambiguous match to a single V gene segment. In an earlier analysis of 587 of the donors, V segments were called functional above 56.7% productive rearrangements and were called segregating when the between-donor standard deviation exceeded 5%. A statistical classification framework was developed to diagnose cytomegalovirus status using the catalog of TCR beta chain sequences. V and J gene assignment, in a later analysis, came from comparing TCR nucleotide sequences with IMGT/GENE-DB human TR gene sequences. Using the TCRdist pipeline, a later analysis assigned CDR3 sequences along with most-parsimonious VDJ recombination scenarios. In a later analysis, every TCR beta chain was defined by the combination of its CDR3 amino acid sequence and its V-gene family, and reads without a unique V-gene family were dropped. To address suspected cross-contamination and a sequencing artifact, a later analysis removed several hundred highly shared, low-generation-probability nucleotide sequences. In a later analysis, a clonal expansion index was calculated for each public chain from normalized within-repertoire ranks of inferred template counts. Generation probabilities in a later analysis came from a VDJ recombination model fitted to out-of-frame rearrangements, and those results were checked against IGoR. In a later analysis, hypergeometric tests were used to score TCR-TCR, TCR-HLA and TCR-CMV co-occurrence, with a repertoire-size bias correction applied to TCR pairs. To estimate false discovery rates, a later analysis permuted the HLA or CMV assignments 20 times. In a later analysis, co-occurring TCRs were grouped using DBSCAN, and TCRdist sequence similarity was added for clustering within HLA-allele-positive subsets. Repertoires with fewer than 30,000 or more than 120,000 public chains were left out of co-occurrence clustering, as were four to six repertoires with anomalous nucleotide sharing. Held by TCRdb, this immuneACCESS table contains in-frame sequences only and omits some clones. Under half of the omission traces to an unresolved V gene where checked; the cause of the rest is unknown. That table gives V, J and clone size, and the DNA gave D and trimming. This sample is represented by some 150,000 clones; about two thirds of them were singletons. Together, the top ten hold approximately 4.2% of the sample.

CDR1 and CDR2, looked up from the germline V gene, are ENHRY and SYGVKD. There are 13 amino acids in the CDR3, from cysteine to phenylalanine inclusive. Only the CDR3 region is kept as DNA, spanning 39 bases read in frame from base 1. After removal of 7 bases from V and 4 bases from J, the junction retains 5 bases not matched to a gene. The sequenced material came from PBMCs. The chain employs TRBV10-3 and TRBJ2-3; 7 middle bases align to TRBD1. The sequence came from a man aged 50-59 years in good health and CMV-seropositive. The CDR3 protein: CAITGQVSDTQYF. The nucleotide sequence is TGTGCCATCACCGGACAGGTTTCAGATACGCAGTATTTT.